The 29 T cell receptor beta chains below come from one sample, sequenced in a study of OX40 agonist ivuxolimab in advanced cancers. Method: immunoSEQ multiplex PCR; TCRdb's copy keeps in-frame clones and lacks some. The data hold some 45,000 clones, with 75% to 80% observed a single time. The sequencing here drew on CD4+ or CD8+ T cells sorted from blood, taken in a trial of the OX40 agonist ivuxolimab. The receptors derive from an adult with an advanced solid tumor such as melanoma, head and neck, liver or kidney cancer.

The chain recombines TRBV2 with TRBJ1-5; 7 bases are a match to TRBD1. The CDR3 runs to 15 residues. J gave up 6 bases and V 0 bases, and 5 bases lay outside the gene matches. Germline loops: CDR1 SNHLY, CDR2 FYNNEI. The CDR3 DNA sequence: TGTGCCAGCAGTGAAGCGAAGGGGGCAGGTCAGCCCCAGCATTTT. It yields the protein CASSEAKGAGQPQHF. Together with reference TRBV2 and TRBJ1-5, the CDR3 gives the full variable domain: EPEVTQTPSHQVTQMGQEVILRCVPISNHLYFYWYRQILGQKVEFLVSFYNNEISEKSEIFDDQFSVERPDGSNFTLKIRSTKLEDSAMYFCASSEAKGAGQPQHFGDGTRLSIL.

This rearrangement joins TRBV11-2 to TRBJ2-5; 7 bases align to TRBD2. V gave up 1 base and J gave up 0 bases; unmatched junction bases: 5. This CDR3 contains 16 residues. Germline V gene sequence: CDR1 SGHAT, CDR2 FQNNGV. Written as DNA, the CDR3 is TGTGCCAGCAGCTTAGGGGGGGGGACCAACCAAGAGACCCAGTACTTC. Encoded protein: CASSLGGGTNQETQYF.

This chain links TRBV7-8 with TRBJ1-2; perhaps TRBD1 as D (6 bases). V dropped 5 bases and J dropped 2 bases, with 24 bases sitting between them. Germline loops: CDR1 SGHVS, CDR2 FQNEAQ. The CDR3 length is 18 residues. The CDR3 protein is CASSPLPPLMDSNYGYTF. The CDR3 DNA is TGTGCCAGCAGCCCCCTACCCCCCTTGATGGACAGCAACTATGGCTACACCTTC. The entire variable domain, with the rest obtained from reference TRBV7-8 and TRBJ1-2, is as follows: GAGVSQSPRYKVAKRGQDVALRCDPISGHVSLFWYQQALGQGPEFLTYFQNEAQLDKSGLPSDRFFAERPEGSVSTLKIQRTQQEDSAVYLCASSPLPPLMDSNYGYTFGSGTRLTVV.

J is TRBJ1-2 and V is TRBV4-1; unclear D gene. The CDR3 has 14 residues. V lost 1 base and J lost 5, with 11 bases in between. Germline V gene sequence: CDR1 MGHRA, CDR2 YSYEKL. The chain's CDR3 is CASSQGSVIYGYTF. The CDR3 DNA reads as TGCGCCAGCAGCCAAGGAAGTGTGATTTATGGCTACACCTTC.

This sequence joins TRBV9 and TRBJ2-5; 7 positions match TRBD1. With 4 bases clipped from V and 3 bases from J, the junction kept 6 bases outside the gene matches. This CDR3 is built from 14 residues. Germline CDR1 and CDR2: SGDLS and YYNGEE. CDR3 nucleotide sequence: TGTGCCAGCAGCTTTACAGGGGCGGAAGAGACCCAGTACTTC. Protein sequence: CASSFTGAEETQYF.

There are a few counts of this clone. The chain employs TRBV5-1 and TRBJ2-3; D ambiguous. Trimming shortened V by 2 bases and J by 2 bases, and 12 bases separated the two germline ends. Germline V gene sequence: CDR1 SGHRS, CDR2 YFSETQ. There are 15 residues in the CDR3. The CDR3, as DNA: TGCGCCAGCAGCTTAGGAATAGACTCCACAGATACGCAGTATTTT. It specifies CASSLGIDSTDTQYF.

The chain has TRBV30 and TRBJ1-2; tentative D call: TRBD1 (6 bases). V shed 1 base and J shed 7 bases, with 22 bases lying between them. The CDR3 length is 16 residues. The V gene's germline CDR1 is GTSNPN and CDR2 SVGIG (reference sequence). CDR3 amino acids: CAWSARRQVSGFGYTF. The CDR3 bases are TGTGCCTGGAGTGCAAGACGACAGGTTTCTGGTTTTGGCTACACCTTC. The full variable domain, in which reference TRBV30 and TRBJ1-2 provide the parts outside the CDR3, is SQTIHQWPATLVQPVGSPLSLECTVEGTSNPNLYWYRQAAGRGLQLLFYSVGIGQISSEVPQNLSASRPQDRQFILSSKKLLLSDSGFYLCAWSARRQVSGFGYTFGSGTRLTVV.

The chain combines TRBV4-3 with TRBJ2-1; D may be TRBD2 (6 bases). Looked up from germline, CDR1 is LGHNA and CDR2 is YSLEER. V lost 0 bases and J lost 7, with 10 bases in between. The length of the CDR3 is 14 residues. The CDR3 DNA follows: TGCGCCAGCAGCCAAGAGGAGGGCCGGAATGAGCAGTTCTTC. Amino acids: CASSQEEGRNEQFF.

This chain joins TRBV2 and TRBJ2-7; weak D call: TRBD1 (5 bases). Deletions cut 8 bases from V and 3 bases from J, with 11 bases between. The CDR3 extends over 12 amino acids. Germline assignment: CDR1 SNHLY and CDR2 FYNNEI. The CDR3 region is CASEGAFYEQYF. For the CDR3, the DNA is TGTGCCAGCGAAGGGGCTTTCTACGAGCAGTACTTC. Supplemented by reference TRBV2 and TRBJ2-7, the full variable domain reads EPEVTQTPSHQVTQMGQEVILRCVPISNHLYFYWYRQILGQKVEFLVSFYNNEISEKSEIFDDQFSVERPDGSNFTLKIRSTKLEDSAMYFCASEGAFYEQYFGPGTRLTVT.

This clone occurred a few times. This rearrangement joins TRBV5-1 to TRBJ2-7; 10 bases are shared with TRBD1. The CDR3 is made up of 12 amino acids. CDR1 is SGHRS, CDR2 YFSETQ, per germline. V was clipped by 4 bases and J by 8 bases; unmatched bases: 3. The CDR3 spells CASSAGQGKQYF. The CDR3 region has the DNA TGCGCCAGCAGCGCGGGACAGGGGAAGCAGTACTTC.

The chain links TRBV27 to TRBJ1-4; perhaps TRBD1 as D (5 bases). Trimming took 4 bases from V and 0 from J, leaving 15 bases between them. The CDR3 is 17 residues long. CDR1 and CDR2 from the germline V gene are MNHEY and SMNVEV (reference sequence). The CDR3 protein is CASSSPGSGATNEKLFF. The CDR3, as DNA: TGTGCCAGCAGTTCCCCCGGATCGGGGGCAACTAATGAAAAACTGTTTTTT.

Only one count was recorded for this clone. The V and J genes are TRBV5-4 and TRBJ1-2; D is unresolved. The V gene lost 0 bases and the J gene lost 5 bases, with 5 bases spanning the gap. CDR1 and CDR2 from the germline V gene are SGHNT and YYREEE (reference sequence). This CDR3 spans 12 amino acids. CDR3: CASSLANYGYTF. CDR3 DNA: TGTGCCAGCAGCTTGGCCAATTATGGCTACACCTTC.

Many counts were recorded for this clone. This rearrangement joins TRBV30 to TRBJ1-2, with unresolved D. V was trimmed by 0 bases and J by 8 bases, leaving 7 bases between them. CDR3 length: 11 amino acids. The V gene's germline CDR1 is GTSNPN and CDR2 SVGIG (reference sequence). The CDR3 sequence is CAWSVLHGYTF. Written as DNA, the CDR3 is TGTGCCTGGAGTGTACTCCACGGCTACACCTTC.

The V gene is TRBV27, the J gene TRBJ2-5; the match to TRBD2 covers 13 bases. Trimming removed 3 bases from V and 0 bases from J; junction bases left unmatched: 7. From germline, CDR1 is MNHEY and CDR2 SMNVEV (reference sequence). The CDR3 has 18 amino acids. CDR3 in amino acids: CASSLGTSGKRYQETQYF. CDR3 nucleotides: TGTGCCAGCAGTTTGGGGACTAGCGGGAAAAGGTACCAAGAGACCCAGTACTTC.

V usage is TRBV11-2 and J usage is TRBJ1-2; the D is unclear. Germline lookup yields CDR1 SGHAT and CDR2 FQNNGV. Trimming stripped 3 bases from V and 0 bases from J, with 17 bases between. CDR3 length equals 17 residues. The DNA of the CDR3 is TGTGCCAGCAGCTTGGGGAGGCGGGCAGGCCCTAACTATGGCTACACCTTC. Protein product: CASSLGRRAGPNYGYTF.

In this sample, this clone turned up a few times. The chain uses TRBV6-5 and TRBJ1-1; 7 nucleotides line up with TRBD1. With 7 bases clipped from V and 2 bases from J, the junction kept 4 bases outside the gene matches. CDR1 and CDR2 from the germline V gene are MNHEY and SVGAGI. This CDR3 comprises 13 residues. The chain's CDR3 is CASNRGLNTEAFF. Here the CDR3 DNA reads TGTGCCAGCAACAGGGGACTTAACACTGAAGCTTTCTTT.

This clone was counted a few times. The chain couples TRBV2 to TRBJ1-1; 11 nucleotides line up with TRBD1. This CDR3 spans 15 amino acids. V lost 7 bases to trimming and J lost 0 bases; unmatched junction nucleotides: 4. Germline loops: CDR1 SNHLY, CDR2 FYNNEI. The DNA of the CDR3 is TGTGCCAGCACGGGACAGGGGGTCGTGAACACTGAAGCTTTCTTT. It codes for CASTGQGVVNTEAFF.

The chain uses TRBV4-3 and TRBJ2-1; the D is unclear. The V and J ends lost 0 bases and 10 bases respectively, with 10 bases between them. Germline V gives CDR1 LGHNA, CDR2 YSLEER. The CDR3 spans 13 residues. CDR3 sequence: CASSQDVKREQFF. The CDR3 DNA reads TGCGCCAGCAGCCAAGATGTTAAGCGCGAGCAGTTCTTC.

V usage is TRBV29-1 and J usage is TRBJ2-1; 7 positions agree with TRBD2. Germline V gives CDR1 SQVTM, CDR2 ANQGSEA. The CDR3 totals 11 residues. The V segment lost 5 bases and the J segment 9 bases; nucleotides outside the gene matches: 4. The CDR3 DNA sequence: TGCAGCGTTTTGCCGGGGGGTGAGCAGTTCTTC. This gives the protein CSVLPGGEQFF.

This chain connects TRBV5-4 to TRBJ2-3, with 10 bases lining up with TRBD2. The germline CDR1 and CDR2 sequences are SGHNT and YYREEE (reference sequence). The length of the CDR3 is 16 residues. Trimming cost V 1 base and J 2 bases; bases outside gene matches: 4. The CDR3: CASSLLSGRDTDTQYF. CDR3 bases: TGTGCCAGCAGCTTGCTCAGCGGGAGGGACACAGATACGCAGTATTTT.

The chain employs TRBV6-5 and TRBJ2-7, with D unclear. The CDR3 is 15 residues long. V lost 1 base to trimming and J lost 3 bases, with 13 bases between them. Germline CDR1 and CDR2: MNHEY and SVGAGI. DNA for the CDR3: TGTGCCAGCAGTTACTTTCAAGCTCCCCTCTACGAGCAGTACTTC. Its protein is CASSYFQAPLYEQYF.

This clone was observed a few times. This chain connects TRBV6-5 to TRBJ2-7, with TRBD2 as a possible D gene (5 bases). Trimming left V 1 base short and J 7 bases short, with 14 bases between. The germline gives CDR1 MNHEY, CDR2 SVGAGI. The CDR3 extends over 14 amino acids. The CDR3: CASSYLSGIKEQYF. The DNA of the CDR3 is TGTGCCAGCAGTTACTTGTCGGGGATCAAGGAGCAGTACTTC.

The table lists this clone with a few counts. This sequence joins TRBV6-6 and TRBJ2-2; D call uncertain. The CDR3 runs to 13 residues. CDR1 and CDR2 from the germline V gene are MNHNY and SVGAGI (reference sequence). The V end was cut by 1 base, the J end by 2 bases, with 2 bases between. CDR3 protein: CASSYFNTGELFF. DNA of the CDR3: TGTGCCAGCAGTTACTTTAACACCGGGGAGCTGTTTTTT.

The CDR3 here is CASSPGPDTEAFF. CDR3 DNA sequence: TGTGCCAGCAGTCCCGGACCGGACACTGAAGCTTTCTTT. J is TRBJ1-1 and V is TRBV5-4; D is uncertain. There are 13 residues in the CDR3. V was pared by 5 bases and J by 3 bases, with 11 bases between. CDR1 SGHNT and CDR2 YYREEE come from the germline V gene (reference sequence).

The chain employs TRBV15 and TRBJ1-1; 7 nucleotides align to TRBD1. Per the germline V gene, CDR1 is LNHNV and CDR2 is YYDKDF (reference sequence). The CDR3 is 14 amino acids. With 4 bases clipped from V and 8 bases from J, the junction kept 10 bases outside the gene matches. The CDR3 region is CATSTLDRDYEAFF. CDR3 DNA: TGTGCCACCAGCACTTTAGACAGGGACTACGAAGCTTTCTTT. Supplemented by reference TRBV15 and TRBJ1-1, the full variable domain reads DAMVIQNPRYQVTQFGKPVTLSCSQTLNHNVMYWYQQKSSQAPKLLFHYYDKDFNNEADTPDNFQSRRPNTSFCFLDIRSPGLGDTAMYLCATSTLDRDYEAFFGQGTRLTVV.

The chain couples TRBV7-9 to TRBJ1-1; no definite D call. The germline V gene has CDR1 SEHNR and CDR2 FQNEAQ (reference sequence). Trimming removed 1 base at V and 0 bases at J, with 15 bases between. CDR3 size: 17 residues. As DNA, the CDR3 is TGTGCCAGCAGCTTAGAATACGGCAGGCCCATGAACACTGAAGCTTTCTTT. Its protein product is CASSLEYGRPMNTEAFF.

The chain couples TRBV10-1 to TRBJ2-7; 13 positions match TRBD2. Germline V CDR1 and CDR2: WNHNN, SYGVQD (reference sequence). The CDR3 consists of 16 residues. V shed 3 bases, J shed 3 bases, and the junction held 5 bases outside the gene matches. As DNA, the CDR3 is TGCGCCAGCAGTGACGCGGGACTAGCGGGAAGCTACGAGCAGTACTTC. Translating gives CASSDAGLAGSYEQYF.

The V call is TRBV9, the J call TRBJ1-2, with 9 bases aligning to TRBD1. The trim removed 5 bases at V and 6 bases at J, leaving 11 bases unmatched. The CDR3 has 15 amino acids. Germline V gene data show CDR1 as SGDLS and CDR2 as YYNGEE. Here the CDR3 DNA reads TGTGCCAGCAGTGACCTACAGGGGGCCCAGGATGGCTACACCTTC. Protein: CASSDLQGAQDGYTF.

This clone was observed a handful of times. The chain is built from TRBV7-9 and TRBJ2-4; D is unclear. CDR3 length equals 14 residues. The germline CDR1 and CDR2 sequences are SEHNR and FQNEAQ (reference sequence). V was cut by 5 bases and J by 0 bases, with 8 bases left in between. Here the CDR3 DNA reads TGTGCCAGCAGCGGTCCCTTAGCCAAAAACATTCAGTACTTC. Protein sequence: CASSGPLAKNIQYF.